This entry concerns a single TCR beta chain. Its matching antigen is unknown. Using immunoSEQ multiplex PCR, the repertoire was profiled, and TCRdb retains in-frame clones only, with some absent. The sample carries some 25,000 clones, around 80% recorded once. The entry originates in a study of CD4 T cells in relation to SARS-CoV-2 and coronaviruses. Before the COVID-19 pandemic, during about 2011-2019, CD4+ T cells were taken from unexposed donors. After roughly ten days of culture, CD4+ T cells were isolated. Germline loops: CDR1 SQVTM, CDR2 ANQGSEA. After removal of 4 bases from V and 2 bases from J, the junction contained 5 bases not matched to a gene. This CDR3 contains 14 residues.

This receptor was identified in a human donor in good health. This chain connects TRBV29-1 to TRBJ2-3, with 8 bases matching TRBD2. The sequenced material came from CD4+ T cells from PBMCs, cultured in vitro. Here the CDR3 DNA reads TGCAGCGTTGCGCGGGGGGCAGTCACAGATACGCAGTATTTT. It encodes CSVARGAVTDTQYF.